The 25 T cell receptor beta chains below were found in one sample sequenced in a study of T-cell memory formation after mild COVID-19. A single record per CDR3 protein comes from TCRdb applying MiXCR to the 5' RACE reads. The sample lists under 110,000 distinct CDR3 sequences; around 15% were seen once. The sequenced sample consisted of PBMCs or a T cell subset sorted from them (not recorded which). The receptors were sampled from an adult woman who had mild COVID-19 (a few samples of this study predate the infection). Cell type and time point are not known.

The sample holds many counts of this clonotype. The chain employs TRBV7-3 and TRBJ2-1, with 7 bases that match TRBD2. This CDR3 is 13 amino acids long. Germline V CDR1 and CDR2: SGHTA, FQGTGA. Trimming removed 5 bases from V and 6 bases from J; junction bases left unmatched: 4. The CDR3 region has the DNA TGTGCCAGCAGCCTGGGGGGGAGCAATGAGCAGTTCTTC. Translation: CASSLGGSNEQFF.

This clonotype was recorded a few times. V and J are TRBV29-1 and TRBJ2-2, with D tentatively TRBD2 (5 bases). Per germline, CDR1 SQVTM and CDR2 ANQGSEA. This CDR3 is 12 amino acids long. CDR3 bases: TGCAGTTACGGAGGGAACACCGGGGAGCTGTTTTTT. Translation: CSYGGNTGELFF.

This clonotype occurred a few times. The J gene is TRBJ2-2, the V gene TRBV15, with D unresolved. Germline CDR1 LNHNV, CDR2 YYDKDF (reference sequence). The CDR3 spans 13 residues. V was trimmed by 6 bases and J by 6 bases, leaving 11 bases between them. CDR3 protein: CATRSTLAGELFF. The DNA of the CDR3 is TGTGCCACCAGGTCGACATTGGCCGGGGAGCTGTTTTTT.

V is TRBV12-3 or TRBV12-4 and J is TRBJ2-1, with TRBD2 matching 8 bases. The V gene end was trimmed by 4 bases and the J gene end by 10 bases; junction bases not matched to a gene: 9. The CDR3 is 14 residues long. The CDR3 DNA reads as TGTGCCAGCAGTTCCGCGGGGGGTTTTGCGGAGCAGTTCTTC. Translation: CASSSAGGFAEQFF.

The CDR3 spells CASSHDNYDPSYEQYF. The CDR3 DNA is TGTGCCAGCAGCCATGACAACTATGATCCCTCCTACGAGCAGTACTTC. The V and J genes are TRBV4-2 and TRBJ2-7; D is ambiguous. Germline V CDR1 and CDR2: LGHNA, YNFKEQ. The CDR3 covers 16 residues. Trimming shortened V by 3 bases and J by 0 bases, and 15 bases separated the two germline ends.

The chain recombines TRBV7-2 with TRBJ1-6; D uncertain. In germline, CDR1 is SGHTA, CDR2 FQGNSA. This CDR3 is 11 amino acids long. Trimming shortened V by 1 base and J by 11 bases, and 3 bases separated the two germline ends. Here the CDR3 DNA reads TGTGCCAGCAGCTTAGGGACACCCCTCCACTTT. This codes for CASSLGTPLHF.

This clonotype was counted a few times. V and J are TRBV6-2 or TRBV6-3 and TRBJ1-1; D ambiguous. CDR1 and CDR2 from the germline V gene are MNHEY and SVGEGT. There are 13 residues in the CDR3. Between the trimmed V and J ends, which lost 6 bases and 3 bases, there was a span of 11 bases. CDR3: CASRERQYTEAFF. In nucleotides, the CDR3 is TGTGCCAGCAGGGAACGGCAATACACTGAAGCTTTCTTT.

The chain couples TRBV7-9 to TRBJ2-2, with D possibly TRBD2 on 5 matching bases. CDR1 is SEHNR and CDR2 is FQNEAQ in the germline V gene (reference sequence). Trimming cost V 7 bases and J 0 bases, with 9 bases left between them. The CDR3 length is 14 residues. The CDR3 region is CASNGESNTGELFF. DNA of the CDR3: TGTGCCAGCAACGGGGAATCGAACACCGGGGAGCTGTTTTTT.

This clonotype was seen a handful of times. V and J are TRBV27 and TRBJ1-1, with D possibly being TRBD1 (6 bases). Trimming took off 5 bases at V and 1 base at J, with 11 bases between the two ends. The CDR3 is 14 residues long. Looked up from germline, CDR1 is MNHEY and CDR2 is SMNVEV (reference sequence). The CDR3 bases are TGTGCCAGCAGTACCAGGGGTCCGAACACTGAAGCTTTCTTT. It yields the protein CASSTRGPNTEAFF.

There are a few counts of this clonotype. V gene TRBV5-1 combines with J gene TRBJ2-3; 7 nucleotides match TRBD2. V dropped 1 base and J dropped 4; count of bases not matched to a gene: 3. Germline CDR1 SGHRS, CDR2 YFSETQ. This CDR3 spans 14 amino acids. For the CDR3, the DNA is TGCGCCAGCAGCTTGACTAGCGAAGCAGATACGCAGTATTTT. Amino acid sequence: CASSLTSEADTQYF.

This clonotype was observed a few times. The rearrangement links TRBV5-6 to TRBJ2-5, with D possibly being TRBD1 (5 bases). Trimming left V 0 bases short and J 1 base short, with 7 bases between. CDR1 is SGHDT, CDR2 YYEEEE, per germline. The CDR3 is 14 residues long. The CDR3 is CASSLAGSQETQYF. The CDR3, as DNA: TGTGCCAGCAGCTTGGCAGGGTCCCAAGAGACCCAGTACTTC. The variable domain in full, with the rest retrieved from reference TRBV5-6 and TRBJ2-5, is DAGVTQSPTHLIKTRGQQVTLRCSPKSGHDTVSWYQQALGQGPQFIFQYYEEEERQRGNFPDRFSGHQFPNYSSELNVNALLLGDSALYLCASSLAGSQETQYFGPGTRLLVL.

CDR3 amino acids: CASSPGTVAPETQYF. CDR3 DNA: TGTGCCAGCAGCCCCGGGACAGTGGCCCCGGAGACCCAGTACTTC. The chain carries TRBV5-5 and TRBJ2-5; 7 positions match TRBD1. The V gene's germline CDR1 is SGHKS and CDR2 YYEKEE (reference sequence). The CDR3 contains 15 residues. Unmatched junction bases numbered 11, after V lost 4 bases and J lost 5 bases. Supplemented by reference TRBV5-5 and TRBJ2-5, the full variable domain reads DAGVTQSPTHLIKTRGQQVTLRCSPISGHKSVSWYQQVLGQGPQFIFQYYEKEERGRGNFPDRFSARQFPNYSSELNVNALLLGDSALYLCASSPGTVAPETQYFGPGTRLLVL.

The chain combines TRBV19 with TRBJ2-3; tentative D call: TRBD2 (5 bases). The V gene lost 10 bases and the J gene lost 0 bases, with 17 bases spanning the gap. Germline CDR1 LNHDA, CDR2 SQIVND (reference sequence). The CDR3 is 15 amino acids. CDR3 in DNA: TGTGCCACCTCCTCGTCCGGGGTTAGCACAGATACGCAGTATTTT. Encoded protein: CATSSSGVSTDTQYF.

This clonotype was seen repeatedly, ten times or more. The germline gene is not matched at one end of the junction; a read error may be the cause. J is TRBJ2-1 and V is TRBV20-1; D assignment may be TRBD1 or TRBD2 (5 bases each). There are 14 residues in the CDR3. Germline CDR1 is DFQATT and CDR2 is SNEGSKA (reference sequence). The CDR3 DNA reads TGCAGTGCTAGAAGAGGGGTATCCTTCAATGAGCAGTTCTTC. Protein sequence: CSARRGVSFNEQFF.

The V gene is TRBV9, the J gene TRBJ1-1; 7 bases map to TRBD1. Unmatched junction bases numbered 6, after V lost 0 bases and J lost 1 base. Germline loops: CDR1 SGDLS, CDR2 YYNGEE. The CDR3 is made up of 16 amino acids. The CDR3: CASSVEAGGGNTEAFF. The CDR3 DNA sequence: TGTGCCAGCAGCGTAGAGGCAGGGGGGGGGAACACTGAAGCTTTCTTT.

This clonotype showed up just a few times. The chain combines TRBV7-8 with TRBJ2-5; D unresolved. The V gene lost 3 bases and the J gene lost 2 bases, with 10 bases spanning the gap. Germline CDR1 SGHVS, CDR2 FQNEAQ. The CDR3 length is 14 residues. The CDR3 sequence is CASSFLIGQETQYF. CDR3 nucleotide sequence: TGTGCCAGCAGCTTTTTAATAGGTCAAGAGACCCAGTACTTC.

The rearrangement uses TRBV5-1 and TRBJ2-1, with TRBD1 matching over 7 bases. CDR1 and CDR2 from the germline V gene are SGHRS and YFSETQ. The ends lost 2 bases at V and 0 bases at J; junction bases unmatched: 2. The CDR3 is made up of 15 amino acids. CDR3 amino acids: CASSFGQDSYNEQFF. The CDR3 DNA reads as TGCGCCAGCAGCTTCGGACAGGACTCCTACAATGAGCAGTTCTTC.

This clonotype has a handful of counts. The rearrangement uses TRBV7-6 and TRBJ2-1; 14 positions agree with TRBD2. Germline CDR1 is SGHVS and CDR2 is FNYEAQ. V lost 7 bases to trimming and J lost 8 bases; unmatched junction nucleotides: 7. This CDR3 has 15 amino acids. Here the CDR3 reads CASTRLAGGPYEQFF. The CDR3 bases are TGTGCCAGCACCCGACTAGCGGGGGGGCCCTATGAGCAGTTCTTC.

This clonotype was found a few times. V usage is TRBV7-9 and J usage is TRBJ2-7; D call uncertain. CDR3 size: 14 residues. Germline-derived CDR1 and CDR2 are SEHNR and FQNEAQ (reference sequence). V was clipped by 1 base and J by 5 bases, with 12 bases between them. The CDR3 protein is CASSLVSGGNEQYF. The DNA of the CDR3 is TGTGCCAGCAGCTTAGTCTCGGGTGGCAACGAGCAGTACTTC.

This clonotype was detected only a few times. V and J are TRBV6-6 and TRBJ2-7, with 7 bases lining up with TRBD1. With V trimmed by 0 bases and J by 4 bases, 9 bases remained unmatched. The CDR3 covers 16 residues. Germline V gives CDR1 MNHNY, CDR2 SVGAGI (reference sequence). CDR3 loop: CASSYSVVQGDYEQYF. The CDR3 DNA is TGTGCCAGCAGTTACTCGGTTGTCCAGGGGGATTACGAGCAGTACTTC.

V gene TRBV11-3 combines with J gene TRBJ2-7; D may be TRBD1 or TRBD2 (5 bases each). The germline V gene has CDR1 SGHNT and CDR2 YENEEA. The V and J ends lost 5 bases and 2 bases respectively, with 13 bases between them. CDR3 length: 14 amino acids. CDR3 bases: TGTGCCAGCAGCCTCCGGGACGGGACCTACGAGCAGTACTTC. Residues: CASSLRDGTYEQYF.

This clonotype turned up a few times. V is TRBV14 and J is TRBJ2-4; perhaps D is TRBD1 or TRBD2 (6 bases each). CDR3 length: 18 amino acids. Trimming shortened V by 6 bases and J by 1 base, and 22 bases separated the two germline ends. The germline gives CDR1 SGHDN, CDR2 FVKESK. The CDR3 loop is CASRPPQGTSEAKNIQYF. The CDR3 nucleotides read TGTGCCAGCAGACCCCCTCAGGGGACTTCCGAGGCCAAAAACATTCAGTACTTC.

This chain joins TRBV12-3 or TRBV12-4 and TRBJ1-6; D not resolved. V shed 3 bases and J shed 13 bases, with 10 bases lying between them. The CDR3 runs to 12 residues. This CDR3 is CASSFGIHPLHF. The CDR3 DNA reads TGTGCCAGCAGTTTCGGAATTCACCCCCTCCACTTT.

The chain couples TRBV7-2 to TRBJ2-3, with 7 bases identical to TRBD1. This CDR3 has 15 amino acids. Germline V gene data show CDR1 as SGHTA and CDR2 as FQGNSA. The ends lost 2 bases at V and 4 bases at J; junction bases unmatched: 6. The CDR3 reads CASSLRGGRADTQYF. The CDR3 nucleotides read TGTGCCAGCAGCTTACGAGGGGGCAGGGCAGATACGCAGTATTTT.

This chain connects TRBV21-1 to TRBJ2-2; the D segment call TRBD2 is taken from the table without a DNA check. TRBV21-1 is classified as a pseudogene. The CDR3 consists of 16 residues. CDR3 loop: CASSKETSGNTGELFF. The CDR3 DNA is TGTGCCAGCAGCAAAGAGACTAGCGGGAACACCGGGGAGCTGTTTTTT.